This T cell receptor beta chain was profiled in a study of vaccination and CD4 T cells after COVID-19. Study-wide background: The control cultures got either a CEFX pool, an HIV-1 Nef pool, or no peptide at all.

CD4+ T cells that had been cultured provided DNA sequenced with the Oncomine TCR Beta short-read assay. TCRdb independently ran MiXCR on the PCR reads; one entry per CDR3 protein. The table includes about 15,000 distinct CDR3 sequences, under 60% detected once. A word on this clonotype: What it binds is unknown.

Treatment denoted: roughly ten-day PBMC culture with coronavirus spike peptide pools or control peptides (ViraFEST assay). The CDR3 runs 16 residues. The ends were cut back, 4 bases at V and 5 bases at J, with 21 bases in the middle. CDR1 and CDR2 from the germline V gene are MNHEY and SVGEGT. The clonotype comes from a human donor who had recovered from COVID-19. Sequenced: CD4+ T cells from blood, cultured in vitro. The chain uses TRBV6-2 or TRBV6-3 and TRBJ2-7; TRBD1 or TRBD2 may be the D gene (5 bases each). The CDR3 here is CASSSQTGTSWDEQYF. The CDR3 DNA is TGTGCCAGCAGTTCTCAAACCGGGACCTCATGGGACGAGCAGTACTTC.